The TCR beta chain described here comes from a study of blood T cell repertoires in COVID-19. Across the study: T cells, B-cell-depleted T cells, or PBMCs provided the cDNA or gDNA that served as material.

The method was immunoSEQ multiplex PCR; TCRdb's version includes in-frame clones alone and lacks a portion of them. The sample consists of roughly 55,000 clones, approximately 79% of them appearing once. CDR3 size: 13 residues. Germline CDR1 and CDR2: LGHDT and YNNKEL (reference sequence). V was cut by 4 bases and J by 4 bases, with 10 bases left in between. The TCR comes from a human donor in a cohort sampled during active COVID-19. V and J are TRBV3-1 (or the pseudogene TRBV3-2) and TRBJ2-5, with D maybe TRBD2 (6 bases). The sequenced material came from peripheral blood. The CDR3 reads CASSLGLRETQYF. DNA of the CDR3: TGTGCCAGCAGCCTTGGACTAAGAGAGACCCAGTACTTC.